The sequence of this T cell receptor beta chain was determined in a study of identical twins. V dropped 3 bases and J dropped 8 bases, with 3 bases sitting between them. The CDR3 extends over 10 amino acids. From germline, CDR1 is SGDLS and CDR2 YYNGEE. Healthy Caucasians supplied all donations. This clonotype was detected ten times or more. A universal primer site was added by template switching, and unique molecular identifiers were carried by the cDNA. TCRdb passed the 5' RACE reads through MiXCR, listing each CDR3 protein once. The table lists about 240,000 distinct CDR3 sequences, 6% to 8.5% of them singletons. These records were also assigned to another study, of yellow fever vaccine responses in identical twins.

This chain links TRBV9 with TRBJ2-1; D remains unclear. The receptor's source is a woman aged 18 to 35 in good health. What was sequenced was CD8+ T cells sorted from blood. CDR3 sequence: CASSGDEQFF. Here the CDR3 DNA reads TGTGCCAGCAGCGGGGATGAGCAGTTCTTC.